Sequencing of this T cell receptor (beta chain) was carried out in a study of cytomegalovirus exposure and HLA in healthy donors. The study's findings and limits: A reported reduction in N-insertions relative to the roughly 610-donor mean was seen in an Asian-associated ancestry cluster in a later analysis. High sensitivity and specificity were reportedly achieved when the classifier diagnosed cytomegalovirus status. In vitro work confirmed that three CMV-associated chains recognize CMV antigens.

On this clone itself: No antigen is known for it.

The PCR used 60 Vbeta and 13 Jbeta primers. The protocol was immunoSEQ multiplex PCR, while the TCRdb copy is restricted to in-frame clones and leaves out a portion. The table lists about 200,000 clones, around 73% of them singletons. The sample consisted of PBMCs. This clonotype was obtained from a woman in her 30s in good health and CMV-seropositive.

As DNA, the CDR3 is TGTGCCATCAGCCTGACTAGCGGGAGGGCCTACGAGCAGTACTTC. This sequence encodes CAISLTSGRAYEQYF. The chain carries TRBV10-3 and TRBJ2-7, with 14 bases matching TRBD2. CDR1 is ENHRY and CDR2 is SYGVKD in the germline V gene. With V trimmed by 6 bases and J by 2 bases, 3 bases remained unmatched. The CDR3 covers 15 residues.